This T cell receptor (beta chain) derives from a study of cytomegalovirus exposure and HLA in healthy donors. The PCR used 60 Vbeta and 13 Jbeta primers. Measured with immunoSEQ multiplex PCR; TCRdb has only the in-frame clones, and not every one. This table lists about 72,000 clones. Deletions cut 5 bases from V and 5 bases from J, with 13 bases between. Looked up from germline, CDR1 is PRHDT and CDR2 is FYEKMQ (reference sequence). The CDR3 loop spans 13 amino acids. V gene TRBV13 combines with J gene TRBJ2-7, with D perhaps matching TRBD2 (6 bases). The sequencing sample was made of PBMCs. The clonotype comes from a man aged 40-49 years in good health and CMV-seronegative. The CDR3 loop reads CASSPTSFHEQYF. DNA of the CDR3: TGTGCCAGCAGCCCGACTAGTTTCCACGAGCAGTACTTC. Filled out from reference TRBV13 and TRBJ2-7, the complete variable domain reads AAGVIQSPRHLIKEKRETATLKCYPIPRHDTVYWYQQGPGQDPQFLISFYEKMQSDKGSIPDRFSAQQFSDYHSELNMSSLELGDSALYFCASSPTSFHEQYFGPGTRLTVT.